This T cell receptor (beta chain) appears in the sequencing data of a study of molecular identifiers for immune sequencing clone quantification. Study findings and constraints: Clonotypes surpassing 20 RNA copies contained over 97% of effector molecules, versus under 1% in naive cells.

The J segment lost 1 base and the V segment lost 5 bases, leaving 4 bases of the junction unmatched. This CDR3 spans 15 amino acids. The V gene's germline CDR1 is SGHTA and CDR2 FQGNSA. Naive CD8 T cells, phenotype CD8+CD4-CCR7+CD45RA+, were sorted. Regarding this clonotype: Its antigen is unknown.

MiXCR was run by TCRdb on the PCR reads, yielding one entry per CDR3 protein. The sample holds more than 450,000 distinct CDR3 sequences; roughly a fifth are singletons and the top ten take under 0.85%. The sample comprised naive CD8+ T cells from blood, with Jurkat cell RNA spiked in. The subset here: FACS-sorted CD8+CD4-CCR7+CD45RA+ naive T cells. This chain joins TRBV7-2 and TRBJ2-5, with 10 bases matching TRBD1. The source of this sequence is a human donor in good health. Some libraries in this study had Jurkat cell RNA spiked in. The CDR3 DNA reads as TGTGCCAGCAGCCGGGACAGGGGTTTCCAAGAGACCCAGTACTTC. This translates into CASSRDRGFQETQYF.